The 11 T cell receptor beta chains below were found in one sample sequenced in a study of cytomegalovirus exposure and HLA in healthy donors. Use of 60 Vbeta and 13 Jbeta primers characterized the PCR. Here immunoSEQ multiplex PCR was the method, and the copy in TCRdb shows in-frame clones only, minus some. In the table there are 150,000 to 200,000 clones, more than 9.5% of which are singletons. The sample taken for sequencing was PBMCs. The receptors shown here come from a middle-aged man in good health and CMV-seropositive.

The chain carries TRBV27 and TRBJ2-1; 7 bases line up with TRBD2. The junction had 8 bases not matched to a gene; V was cut back by 0 bases and J by 0 bases. The germline CDR1 and CDR2 sequences are MNHEY and SMNVEV (reference sequence). The length of the CDR3 is 18 residues. The CDR3 DNA is TGTGCCAGCAGTTTATCGTGGTCACCTAGCGGCTCCTACAATGAGCAGTTCTTC. As protein: CASSLSWSPSGSYNEQFF.

This clone has only a few counts. The V call is TRBV7-7, the J call TRBJ2-7; a weak D match, TRBD2 (6 bases). V dropped 1 base and J dropped 6 bases, with 19 bases sitting between them. The germline V gene encodes CDR1 SSHAT and CDR2 FNYEAQ (reference sequence). CDR3 length: 16 residues. CDR3 DNA: TGTGCCAGCAGCTTAGTAACGCGGGGCCAGACGCTCGAGCAGTACGTC. Its protein product is CASSLVTRGQTLEQYV.

This clone appeared a few times. The J gene is TRBJ1-1, the V gene TRBV11-2, with D possibly being TRBD1 (5 bases). V lost 6 bases to trimming and J lost 1 base, with 15 bases between them. CDR3 length: 15 residues. Germline assignment: CDR1 SGHAT and CDR2 FQNNGV. This CDR3 reads CASRMEGRGNTEAFF. CDR3 coding DNA: TGTGCCAGCAGAATGGAGGGAAGGGGGAACACTGAAGCTTTCTTT.

This clone was seen a handful of times. The chain joins TRBV2 to TRBJ1-2; tentatively, D is TRBD1 (6 bases). This CDR3 has 13 amino acids. V lost 5 bases to trimming and J lost 7 bases, with 14 bases between them. The germline V gene has CDR1 SNHLY and CDR2 FYNNEI. The CDR3 sequence is CASSSTGSGGYTF. The CDR3 DNA reads as TGTGCCAGCAGTTCCACAGGGAGCGGTGGCTACACCTTC.

The table lists this clone with a few counts. This sequence joins TRBV7-6 and TRBJ2-3, with TRBD2 matching 9 bases. Trimming at V came to 2 bases and at J to 2 bases, leaving 5 bases not matched to a gene. Germline V CDR1 and CDR2: SGHVS, FNYEAQ. This CDR3 region has 16 residues. This chain's CDR3 is CASSLIGGGATDTQYF. The DNA for the CDR3 is TGTGCCAGCAGCTTAATTGGCGGGGGGGCCACAGATACGCAGTATTTT.

This sequence joins TRBV6-6 and TRBJ2-3; D ambiguous. V dropped 2 bases and J dropped 6 bases, with 12 bases sitting between them. Germline CDR1 and CDR2: MNHNY and SVGAGI (reference sequence). CDR3 length equals 14 residues. CDR3 loop: CASSYLPPRDTQYF. CDR3 DNA: TGTGCCAGCAGTTACCTACCCCCGCGGGATACGCAGTATTTT.

This clone appeared a few times. The chain links TRBV9 to TRBJ1-1; D gene unclear. Germline values: CDR1 SGDLS, CDR2 YYNGEE. The CDR3 length is 14 residues. V gave up 4 bases and J gave up 0 bases, with 10 bases separating them. CDR3 sequence: CASSIEPMNTEAFF. The DNA of the CDR3 is TGTGCCAGCAGCATAGAACCTATGAACACTGAAGCTTTCTTT. Full variable domain (remainder filled in from reference TRBV9 and TRBJ1-1): DSGVTQTPKHLITATGQRVTLRCSPRSGDLSVYWYQQSLDQGLQFLIQYYNGEERAKGNILERFSAQQFPDLHSELNLSSLELGDSALYFCASSIEPMNTEAFFGQGTRLTVV.

V gene TRBV19 combines with J gene TRBJ1-1; perhaps TRBD1 as D (6 bases). The germline V and J ends were trimmed by 5 bases and 0 bases, with 22 bases remaining between them. This CDR3 region has 18 residues. Germline lookup yields CDR1 LNHDA and CDR2 SQIVND (reference sequence). The CDR3 loop reads CASSPEGHGRKMNTEAFF. Here the CDR3 DNA reads TGTGCCAGTAGTCCCGAGGGACACGGACGAAAAATGAACACTGAAGCTTTCTTT.

This chain links TRBV7-2 with TRBJ1-5; maybe TRBD1 (5 bases). The CDR3 consists of 15 residues. V lost 1 base and J lost 5, with 12 bases in between. The germline V gene has CDR1 SGHTA and CDR2 FQGNSA. This CDR3 reads CASSLDGQPYQPQHF. The CDR3 coding sequence is TGTGCCAGCAGCTTAGACGGACAACCGTATCAGCCCCAGCATTTT.

The chain carries TRBV6-5 and TRBJ1-5; a weak D match, TRBD1 (5 bases). This CDR3 region has 14 residues. The ends were cut back, 0 bases at V and 7 bases at J, with 10 bases in the middle. In germline, CDR1 is MNHEY, CDR2 SVGAGI. The CDR3 spells CASSYSSGQQPQHF. CDR3 in DNA: TGTGCCAGCAGTTACTCTTCAGGGCAGCAGCCCCAGCATTTT.

This clone was detected only a few times. The gene calls are TRBV19 and TRBJ1-6, with D possibly matching TRBD1 (6 bases). The V end lost 5 bases, the J end lost 6 bases, and 11 bases lay between the germline ends. This CDR3 has 14 residues. Germline V gives CDR1 LNHDA, CDR2 SQIVND (reference sequence). The CDR3 region is CASSSQGPNSPLHF. CDR3 coding DNA: TGTGCCAGTAGTTCACAGGGCCCTAATTCACCCCTCCACTTT. Looking up the rest from reference TRBV19 and TRBJ1-6 gives the full variable domain: DGGITQSPKYLFRKEGQNVTLSCEQNLNHDAMYWYRQDPGQGLRLIYYSQIVNDFQKGDIAEGYSVSREKKESFPLTVTSAQKNPTAFYLCASSSQGPNSPLHFGNGTRLTVT.